This T cell receptor beta chain emerged from a study of human T cells and chemical hapten exposure. Study background: Upper inner arm skin measuring around 2 cm by around 2 cm received 2% DPC for sensitization. Patients received weekly diphenylcyclopropenone doses to the scalp throughout the approximately 24-week study. Whole-study results and caveats: The number of TCRs over 1 in 1000 frequency stayed unchanged after DPC.

The table lists this clonotype with many counts. Antigen: not known. The CDR3 is 12 residues long. Germline values: CDR1 MNHEY, CDR2 SVGAGI. Trimming pared 5 bases from V and 5 bases from J, leaving 9 bases between. Indicated time point: patch test 3, about 24 weeks after DPC sensitization. Specified treatment: therapeutic diphenylcyclopropenone sensitization with weekly scalp DPC. Each CDR3 protein gets one entry after TCRdb re-called the RACE reads with MiXCR. The repertoire has just under 60,000 distinct CDR3 sequences, 9.5% to 15% of them found once; the top ten carry roughly 2.4%. The receptor comes from a man in his thirties or forties with alopecia areata. Some clones in this sample may be carry-over from other donors' samples. The source was whole blood, collected in connection with sensitization to the hapten diphenylcyclopropenone (DPC). The chain joins TRBV6-5 to TRBJ1-1; D gene uncertain. CDR3 in DNA: TGTGCCAGCAGTCCCAAGCGGACTGAAGCTTTCTTT. As protein: CASSPKRTEAFF.